This is a list of T cell receptor beta chains from one sample in a study of blood T cell repertoires in COVID-19. Clones were read by immunoSEQ multiplex PCR, and TCRdb kept only the in-frame ones, dropping some. The sample contains roughly 150,000 clones, around 84% of which appear only once. The source material was peripheral blood. The receptors originated from a woman of 80 years or more with COVID-19, enrolled during active disease. The conserved cysteine and the conserved F or W are not part of the CDR3 here. Each record gives: J gene, V gene, CDR3 protein.

J gene: TRBJ2-5; V gene: TRBV2; CDR3 protein: ASSSTTRETQY
J gene: TRBJ2-1; V gene: TRBV5-1; CDR3 protein: ASSLVSGDRGNEQF
J gene: TRBJ2-5; V gene: TRBV5-1; CDR3 protein: ASSLSSGTEETQY
J gene: TRBJ1-1; V gene: TRBV7-2; CDR3 protein: ASRSDRLNTEAF
J gene: TRBJ1-1; V gene: TRBV7-7; CDR3 protein: ASSKDRNTEAF
J gene: TRBJ2-7; V gene: TRBV7-9; CDR3 protein: ASSSGQGYYEQY
J gene: TRBJ2-2; V gene: TRBV6-1; CDR3 protein: ASSELAGGGNTGELF
J gene: TRBJ2-7; V gene: TRBV10-3; CDR3 protein: AISESVAGVRRSEQY
J gene: TRBJ2-7; V gene: TRBV3-1/TRBV3-2; CDR3 protein: ASSQLAGGPYEQY
J gene: TRBJ1-1; V gene: TRBV3-1/TRBV3-2; CDR3 protein: ASSQDLSGSNTEAF
J gene: TRBJ2-1; V gene: TRBV11-3; CDR3 protein: ASSLRGGPNYNEQF
J gene: TRBJ1-2; V gene: TRBV10-3; CDR3 protein: AISESGLFGYT
J gene: TRBJ2-3; V gene: TRBV19; CDR3 protein: ASGGASRDTQY
J gene: TRBJ1-1; V gene: TRBV4-1; CDR3 protein: ASSQGLTGRDTEAF
J gene: TRBJ2-7; V gene: TRBV4-3; CDR3 protein: ASSQGGEYEQY
J gene: TRBJ2-7; V gene: TRBV29-1; CDR3 protein: SVEDRAYEQY
J gene: TRBJ2-2; V gene: TRBV19; CDR3 protein: ASSIGQANTGELF
J gene: TRBJ1-2; V gene: TRBV13; CDR3 protein: ASSLRQGGNYGYT
J gene: TRBJ1-5; V gene: TRBV6-1; CDR3 protein: ASSEIGQLSNQPQH
J gene: TRBJ1-4; V gene: TRBV29-1; CDR3 protein: SVLGQAGEKLF
J gene: TRBJ1-5; V gene: TRBV15; CDR3 protein: ATSRDRGRSNQPQH
J gene: TRBJ2-2; V gene: TRBV10-3; CDR3 protein: AISESNRADTGELF
J gene: TRBJ2-3; V gene: TRBV5-6; CDR3 protein: ASSTRQGWSTDTQY
J gene: TRBJ1-4; V gene: TRBV5-6; CDR3 protein: ASSLLGLGGGGGEKLF
J gene: TRBJ2-7; V gene: TRBV4-3; CDR3 protein: ASSQDLWREQY
J gene: TRBJ2-3; V gene: TRBV5-4; CDR3 protein: ASSLLTSASTDTQY
J gene: TRBJ2-2; V gene: TRBV9; CDR3 protein: ASTPGLGTGPLGTGELF
J gene: TRBJ2-2; V gene: TRBV6-1; CDR3 protein: ASSEAKFGELF
J gene: TRBJ1-5; V gene: TRBV28; CDR3 protein: ASSPGFNQPQH